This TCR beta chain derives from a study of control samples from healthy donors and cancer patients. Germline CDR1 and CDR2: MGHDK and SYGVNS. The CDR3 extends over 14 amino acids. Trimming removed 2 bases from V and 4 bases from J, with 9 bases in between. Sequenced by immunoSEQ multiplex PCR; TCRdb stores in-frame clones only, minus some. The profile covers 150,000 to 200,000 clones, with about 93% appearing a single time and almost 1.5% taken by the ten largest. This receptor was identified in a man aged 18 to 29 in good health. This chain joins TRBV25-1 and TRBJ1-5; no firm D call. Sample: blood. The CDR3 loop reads CASSEMRENQPQHF. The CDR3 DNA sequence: TGTGCCAGCAGTGAAATGCGGGAAAATCAGCCCCAGCATTTT.